The sequence of this TCR beta chain was determined in a study of T cells in Graves' hyperthyroidism and ophthalmopathy. RNA transcripts were the template for amplifying TCR beta CDR3 regions. A first-round RT-PCR of the TCR CDR3 used the HTBI primer set. TCRdb used MiXCR to reprocess the multiplex PCR reads, holding one entry per CDR3 protein. The data contain 650,000 to 750,000 distinct CDR3 sequences, around 15% of them singletons. The CDR3 has 16 residues. The germline V gene has CDR1 SGHAT and CDR2 FQNNGV. The V segment lost 6 bases and the J segment 7 bases; nucleotides outside the gene matches: 17. This clonotype was counted ten times or more. Patients aged 18 to 65 had newly diagnosed hyperthyroidism that had lasted under 2 months. Uncontrolled infections, other autoimmune diseases, pregnancy or lactation led to exclusion of patients. Thyroid ultrasound, orbital computed tomography, clinical symptoms, and serum thyroxine and TRAb underpinned diagnoses. The PBMCs were sourced from fresh peripheral blood (approximately 9.6 ml).

Sequenced sample: blood. This TCR was sampled from a young woman with Graves' hyperthyroidism. V usage is TRBV11-2 and J usage is TRBJ1-2, with 7 bases matching TRBD1. CDR3 nucleotide sequence: TGTGCCAGCAGTTATATGGGACAGCCCATGCGAAGTGGCTACACCTTC. Encoded protein: CASSYMGQPMRSGYTF.